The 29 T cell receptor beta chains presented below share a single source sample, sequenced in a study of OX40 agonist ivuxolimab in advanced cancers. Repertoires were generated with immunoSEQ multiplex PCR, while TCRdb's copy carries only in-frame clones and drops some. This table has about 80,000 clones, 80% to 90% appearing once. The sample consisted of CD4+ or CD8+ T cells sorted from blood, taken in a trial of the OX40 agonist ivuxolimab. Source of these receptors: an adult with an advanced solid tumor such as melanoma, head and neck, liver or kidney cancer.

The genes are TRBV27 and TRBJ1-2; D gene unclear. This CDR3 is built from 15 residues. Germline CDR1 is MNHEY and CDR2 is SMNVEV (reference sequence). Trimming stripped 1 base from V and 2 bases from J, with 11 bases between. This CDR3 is CASSLLPEKNYGYTF. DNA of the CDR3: TGTGCCAGCAGTTTATTGCCAGAGAAAAACTATGGCTACACCTTC.

The CDR3 region is CASSKGSLGGASYNEQFF. In nucleotides, the CDR3 is TGTGCCAGCAGCAAAGGATCATTAGGAGGGGCGTCCTACAATGAGCAGTTCTTC. V usage is TRBV21-1 and J usage is TRBJ2-1; TRBD2, as called in the table, went unchecked against the DNA. TRBV21-1 is annotated as a pseudogene. The CDR3 loop spans 18 amino acids.

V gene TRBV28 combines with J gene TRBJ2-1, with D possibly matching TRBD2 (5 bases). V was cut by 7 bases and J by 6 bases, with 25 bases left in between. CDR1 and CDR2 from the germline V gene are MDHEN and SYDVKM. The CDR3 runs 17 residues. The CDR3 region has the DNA TGTGCCAGCAATCCCCCCGGAGGAGGAGCAGTGATCAATGAGCAGTTCTTC. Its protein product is CASNPPGGGAVINEQFF.

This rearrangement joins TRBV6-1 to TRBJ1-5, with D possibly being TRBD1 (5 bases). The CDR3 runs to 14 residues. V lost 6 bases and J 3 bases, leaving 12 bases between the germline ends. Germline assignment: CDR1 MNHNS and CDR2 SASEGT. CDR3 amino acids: CASSGGAFNQPQHF. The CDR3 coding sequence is TGTGCCAGCAGCGGAGGGGCCTTCAATCAGCCCCAGCATTTT.

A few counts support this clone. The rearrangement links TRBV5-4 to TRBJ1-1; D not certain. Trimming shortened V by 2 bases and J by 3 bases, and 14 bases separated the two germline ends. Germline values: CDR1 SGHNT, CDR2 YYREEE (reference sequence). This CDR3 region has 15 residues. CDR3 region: CASSLPGGVHTEAFF. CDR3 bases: TGTGCCAGCAGCTTACCCGGTGGGGTGCACACTGAAGCTTTCTTT.

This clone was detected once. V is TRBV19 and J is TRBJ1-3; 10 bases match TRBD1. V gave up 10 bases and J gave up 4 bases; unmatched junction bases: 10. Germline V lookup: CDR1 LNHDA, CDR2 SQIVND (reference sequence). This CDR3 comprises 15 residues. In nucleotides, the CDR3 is TGTGCCACTACCCCCGAGGGACAGGGGGGAAACACCATATATTTT. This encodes CATTPEGQGGNTIYF.

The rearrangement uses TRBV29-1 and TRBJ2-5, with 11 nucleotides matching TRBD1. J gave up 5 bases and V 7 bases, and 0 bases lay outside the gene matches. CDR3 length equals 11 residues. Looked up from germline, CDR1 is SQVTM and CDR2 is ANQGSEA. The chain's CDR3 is CSGDRGETQYF. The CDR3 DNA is TGCAGCGGGGACAGGGGGGAGACCCAGTACTTC.

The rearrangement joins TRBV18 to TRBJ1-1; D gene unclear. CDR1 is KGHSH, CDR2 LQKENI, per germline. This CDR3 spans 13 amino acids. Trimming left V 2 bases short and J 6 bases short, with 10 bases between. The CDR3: CASSPMPGAEAFF. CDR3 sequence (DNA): TGTGCCAGCTCACCAATGCCCGGGGCTGAAGCTTTCTTT.

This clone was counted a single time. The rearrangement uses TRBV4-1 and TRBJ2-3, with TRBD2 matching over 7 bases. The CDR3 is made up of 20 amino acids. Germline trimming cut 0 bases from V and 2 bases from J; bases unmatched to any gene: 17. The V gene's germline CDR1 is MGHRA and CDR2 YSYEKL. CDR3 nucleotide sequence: TGCGCCAGCAGCCAAGAGGCCGGGGGGACTCTCGGGACCCTCACAGATACGCAGTATTTT. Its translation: CASSQEAGGTLGTLTDTQYF.

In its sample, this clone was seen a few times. CDR3 nucleotides: TGTGCCAGCCCAGACAGAAACACCGGGGAGCTGTTTTTT. Translation: CASPDRNTGELFF. The chain joins TRBV19 to TRBJ2-2, with a possible D match to TRBD1 (5 bases). Trimming pared 9 bases from V and 2 bases from J, leaving 10 bases between. The germline gives CDR1 LNHDA, CDR2 SQIVND (reference sequence). The CDR3 runs 13 residues.

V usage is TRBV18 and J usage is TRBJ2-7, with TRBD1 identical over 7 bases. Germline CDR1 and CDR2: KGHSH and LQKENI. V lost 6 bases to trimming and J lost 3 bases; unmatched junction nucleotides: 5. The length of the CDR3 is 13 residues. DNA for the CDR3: TGTGCCAGCTCCTCGACAGGGATCTACGAGCAGTACTTC. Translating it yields CASSSTGIYEQYF.

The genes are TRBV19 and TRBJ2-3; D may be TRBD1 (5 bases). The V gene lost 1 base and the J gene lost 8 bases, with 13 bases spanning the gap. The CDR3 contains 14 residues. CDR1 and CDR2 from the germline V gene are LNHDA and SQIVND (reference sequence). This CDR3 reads CASSIGQLTPTQYF. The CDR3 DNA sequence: TGTGCCAGTAGTATAGGACAGCTAACTCCTACGCAGTATTTT.

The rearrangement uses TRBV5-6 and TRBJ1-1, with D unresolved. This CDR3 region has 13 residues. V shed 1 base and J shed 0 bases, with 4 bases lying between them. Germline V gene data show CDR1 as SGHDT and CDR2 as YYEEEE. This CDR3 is CASSLFMNTEAFF. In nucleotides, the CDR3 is TGTGCCAGCAGCTTGTTCATGAACACTGAAGCTTTCTTT.

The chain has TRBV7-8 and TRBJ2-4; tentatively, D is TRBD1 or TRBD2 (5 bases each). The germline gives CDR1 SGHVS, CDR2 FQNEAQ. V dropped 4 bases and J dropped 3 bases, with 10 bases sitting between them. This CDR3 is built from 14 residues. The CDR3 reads CASSSGRYKNIQYF. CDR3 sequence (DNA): TGTGCCAGCAGCTCGGGACGGTACAAAAACATTCAGTACTTC.

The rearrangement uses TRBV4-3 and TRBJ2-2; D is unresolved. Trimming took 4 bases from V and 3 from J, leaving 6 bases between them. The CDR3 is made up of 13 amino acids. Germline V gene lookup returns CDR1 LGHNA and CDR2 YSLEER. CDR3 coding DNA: TGCGCCAGCAGCCGGGGTGACACCGGGGAGCTGTTTTTT. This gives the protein CASSRGDTGELFF.

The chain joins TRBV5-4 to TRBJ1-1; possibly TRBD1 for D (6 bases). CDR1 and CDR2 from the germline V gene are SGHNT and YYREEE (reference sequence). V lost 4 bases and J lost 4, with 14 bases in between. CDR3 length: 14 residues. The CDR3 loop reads CASSPPGQSTEAFF. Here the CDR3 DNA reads TGTGCCAGCAGCCCACCCGGACAGAGCACTGAAGCTTTCTTT.

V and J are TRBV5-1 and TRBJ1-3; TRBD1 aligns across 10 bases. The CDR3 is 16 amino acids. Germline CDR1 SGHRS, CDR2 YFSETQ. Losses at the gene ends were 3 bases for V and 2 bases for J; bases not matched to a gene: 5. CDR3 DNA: TGCGCCAGCAGCTGGGGCGACAGGGGGCCTGGAAACACCATATATTTT. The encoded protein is CASSWGDRGPGNTIYF.

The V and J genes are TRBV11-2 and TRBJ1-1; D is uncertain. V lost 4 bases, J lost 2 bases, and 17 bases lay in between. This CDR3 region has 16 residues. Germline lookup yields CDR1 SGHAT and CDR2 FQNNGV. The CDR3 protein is CASSSPGGYRNTEAFF. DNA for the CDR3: TGTGCCAGCAGCTCCCCTGGAGGGTACCGAAACACTGAAGCTTTCTTT.

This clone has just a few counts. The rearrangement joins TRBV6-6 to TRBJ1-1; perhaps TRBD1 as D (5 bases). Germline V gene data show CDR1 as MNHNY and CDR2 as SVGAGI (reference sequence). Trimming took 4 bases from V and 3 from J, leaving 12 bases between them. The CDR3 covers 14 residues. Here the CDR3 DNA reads TGTGCCAGCAGTTTCCCAGGGAAAGACACTGAAGCTTTCTTT. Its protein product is CASSFPGKDTEAFF.

For the CDR3, the DNA is TGTGCCAGCAGTTACTCTTCGATTTCCTCTGGAAACACCATATATTTT. This translates into CASSYSSISSGNTIYF. The chain links TRBV6-5 to TRBJ1-3; D ambiguous. Germline assignment: CDR1 MNHEY and CDR2 SVGAGI. With 0 bases removed from V and 0 bases from J, the gap between germline ends came to 9 bases. The CDR3 spans 16 residues.

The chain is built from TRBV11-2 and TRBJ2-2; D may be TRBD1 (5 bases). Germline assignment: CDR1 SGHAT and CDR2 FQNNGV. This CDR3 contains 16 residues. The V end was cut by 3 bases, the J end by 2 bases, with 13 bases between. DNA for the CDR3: TGTGCCAGCAGCTTCACAGGAACCATAAACACCGGGGAGCTGTTTTTT. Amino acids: CASSFTGTINTGELFF.

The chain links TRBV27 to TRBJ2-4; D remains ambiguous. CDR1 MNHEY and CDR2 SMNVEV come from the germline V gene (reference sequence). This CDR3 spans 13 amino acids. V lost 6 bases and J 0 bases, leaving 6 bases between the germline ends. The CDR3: CASRTVAKNIQYF. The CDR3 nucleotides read TGTGCCAGCAGAACAGTAGCCAAAAACATTCAGTACTTC.

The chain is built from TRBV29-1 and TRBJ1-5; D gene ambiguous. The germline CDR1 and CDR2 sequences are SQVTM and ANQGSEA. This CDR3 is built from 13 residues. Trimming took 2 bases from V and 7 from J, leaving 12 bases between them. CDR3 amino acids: CSVEPQAGQPQHF. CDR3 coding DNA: TGCAGCGTTGAACCCCAGGCGGGGCAGCCCCAGCATTTT.

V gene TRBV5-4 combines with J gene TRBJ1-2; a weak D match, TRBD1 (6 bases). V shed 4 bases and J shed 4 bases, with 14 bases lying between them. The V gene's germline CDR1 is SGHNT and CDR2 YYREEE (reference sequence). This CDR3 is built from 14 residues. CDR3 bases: TGTGCCAGCAGCCAGGGGACCGTTTCCTATGGCTACACCTTC. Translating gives CASSQGTVSYGYTF.

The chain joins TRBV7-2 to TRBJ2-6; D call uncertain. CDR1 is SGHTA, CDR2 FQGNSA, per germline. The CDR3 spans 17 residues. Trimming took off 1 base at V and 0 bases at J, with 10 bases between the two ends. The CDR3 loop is CASSLVPRLSGANVLTF. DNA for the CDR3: TGTGCCAGCAGCTTAGTGCCCAGACTCTCTGGGGCCAACGTCCTGACTTTC.

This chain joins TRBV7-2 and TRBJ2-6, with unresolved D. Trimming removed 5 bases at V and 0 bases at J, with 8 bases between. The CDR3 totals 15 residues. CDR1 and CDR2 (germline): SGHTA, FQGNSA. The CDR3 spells CASSKKSSGANVLTF. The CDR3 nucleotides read TGTGCCAGCAGCAAAAAGAGCTCTGGGGCCAACGTCCTGACTTTC.

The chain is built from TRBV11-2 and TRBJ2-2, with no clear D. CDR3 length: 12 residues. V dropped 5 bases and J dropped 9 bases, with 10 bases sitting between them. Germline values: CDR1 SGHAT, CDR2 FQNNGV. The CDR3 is CASSAPGWELFF. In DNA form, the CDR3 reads TGTGCCAGCAGCGCTCCGGGCTGGGAGCTGTTTTTT.

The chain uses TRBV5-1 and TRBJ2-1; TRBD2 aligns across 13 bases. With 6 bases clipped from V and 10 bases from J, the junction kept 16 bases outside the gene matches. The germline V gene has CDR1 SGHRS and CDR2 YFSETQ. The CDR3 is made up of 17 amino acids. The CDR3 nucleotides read TGCGCCAGCACCCCCCAGACTAGCGGGAGGATGAGGGGAGAGCAGTTCTTC. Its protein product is CASTPQTSGRMRGEQFF.

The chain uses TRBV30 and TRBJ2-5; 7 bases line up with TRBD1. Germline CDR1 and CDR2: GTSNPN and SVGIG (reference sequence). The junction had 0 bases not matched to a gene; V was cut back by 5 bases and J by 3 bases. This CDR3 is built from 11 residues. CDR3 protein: CAWGTEETQYF. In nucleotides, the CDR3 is TGTGCCTGGGGGACAGAAGAGACCCAGTACTTC.